This TCR beta chain was retrieved from a study of blood T cell repertoires in COVID-19. Study information: T cells, B-cell-depleted T cells, or PBMCs supplied cDNA or gDNA.

In the original processing: Amplification with reference gene primers provided the estimates of nucleated cell counts. Here immunoSEQ multiplex PCR was the method, and the copy in TCRdb shows in-frame clones only, minus some. V and J calls and clone size are given by that table; D and trimming were obtained from the DNA. In the table there are about 460,000 clones, about 88% of which are singletons. Either two negative PCRs, clearance, or symptom resolution qualified Cohort 3 donors as recovered. The specimen sequenced was PBMCs or T cells enriched from blood (not recorded which). The receptor was isolated from a woman aged 55-69 years who had recovered from COVID-19.

Written as DNA, the CDR3 is TGCGCCAGCAGCTTGGTGACAGATGGAGATACGCAGTATTTT. Translation gives CASSLVTDGDTQYF. V and J are TRBV5-1 and TRBJ2-3; tentative D call: TRBD1 (5 bases). Trimming removed 0 bases at V and 5 bases at J, with 10 bases between. The CDR3 is made up of 14 amino acids. The germline V gene encodes CDR1 SGHRS and CDR2 YFSETQ.